Below, 4 T cell receptor beta chains from the same sample are listed, as sequenced in a study of cytomegalovirus exposure and HLA in healthy donors. The PCR used 60 Vbeta and 13 Jbeta primers. Repertoires were generated with immunoSEQ multiplex PCR, while TCRdb's copy carries only in-frame clones and drops some. The sample includes roughly 170,000 clones, roughly 80% seen only once; the top ten take 0.77%. The specimen was PBMCs. Receptors originate from a woman younger than 30 in good health and CMV-seronegative.

This clone was observed a few times. The gene calls are TRBV27 and TRBJ1-2, with D possibly matching TRBD1 (5 bases). Trimming shortened V by 6 bases and J by 3 bases, and 17 bases separated the two germline ends. Germline-derived CDR1 and CDR2 are MNHEY and SMNVEV (reference sequence). There are 15 residues in the CDR3. CDR3 in DNA: TGTGCCAGCAGGGCCCTGGGGGGGAGGGACTATGGCTACACCTTC. Amino acid sequence: CASRALGGRDYGYTF.

The V gene is TRBV29-1, the J gene TRBJ2-3; D remains unclear. The V end lost 4 bases, the J end lost 0 bases, and 14 bases lay between the germline ends. CDR3 length: 15 residues. Germline CDR1 and CDR2: SQVTM and ANQGSEA. The CDR3 coding sequence is TGCAGCGTTGTTCGGCAGTCGACTAGCACAGATACGCAGTATTTT. This gives the protein CSVVRQSTSTDTQYF.

J is TRBJ2-1 and V is TRBV5-1, with 7 bases fitting TRBD2. From germline, CDR1 is SGHRS and CDR2 YFSETQ. The V and J ends lost 2 bases and 7 bases, in that order; junction bases with no gene match: 6. The CDR3 is made up of 14 amino acids. The CDR3 bases are TGCGCCAGCAGCTTCGAGGGAGGGCGAAATGAGCAGTTCTTC. Translating it yields CASSFEGGRNEQFF.

The chain is built from TRBV15 and TRBJ1-3; D is undetermined. Trimming removed 0 bases from V and 4 bases from J, with 13 bases in between. The CDR3 runs 16 residues. In germline, CDR1 is LNHNV, CDR2 YYDKDF (reference sequence). CDR3 sequence reads: CATSRDEEAVGNTIYF. The CDR3 nucleotides are TGTGCCACCAGCAGAGATGAGGAGGCGGTCGGAAACACCATATATTTT. The whole variable domain, remainder taken from reference TRBV15 and TRBJ1-3, is DAMVIQNPRYQVTQFGKPVTLSCSQTLNHNVMYWYQQKSSQAPKLLFHYYDKDFNNEADTPDNFQSRRPNTSFCFLDIRSPGLGDTAMYLCATSRDEEAVGNTIYFGEGSWLTVV.